These 17 T cell receptor beta chains share one sample of origin, sequenced in a study of T cells in Graves' hyperthyroidism and ophthalmopathy. Amplification yielded TCR beta CDR3 regions, with RNA transcripts as the source. A set of HTBI primers served as the primers for a first-round RT-PCR of the TCR CDR3. TCRdb re-called the multiplex PCR reads with MiXCR, one entry per CDR3 protein. The table has 350,000 or so distinct CDR3 sequences, less than 20% seen once. Material for sequencing was blood. The receptors come from a woman in her thirties or forties with Graves' ophthalmopathy.

This clonotype was seen a few times. This chain uses TRBV7-2 with TRBJ2-7; the D is unclear. Germline loops: CDR1 SGHTA, CDR2 FQGNSA. CDR3 length: 13 residues. Trimming removed 0 bases at V and 4 bases at J, with 7 bases between. CDR3 coding DNA: TGTGCCAGCAGCTTAGCGACCAGATACGAGCAGTACTTC. It is translated as CASSLATRYEQYF.

This clonotype was recorded many times. The chain recombines TRBV27 with TRBJ1-1; unclear D gene. Trimming removed 3 bases from V and 7 bases from J, with 27 bases in between. The CDR3 has 18 residues. From germline, CDR1 is MNHEY and CDR2 SMNVEV (reference sequence). The CDR3 region is CASSFGSFRGKDSGEAFF. CDR3 nucleotide sequence: TGTGCCAGCAGTTTTGGGAGTTTTCGTGGGAAGGATAGTGGTGAAGCTTTCTTT.

In this sample, this clonotype turned up many times. J is TRBJ1-1 and V is TRBV2; D is unclear. Trimming removed 3 bases at V and 0 bases at J, with 11 bases between. The CDR3 is made up of 15 amino acids. Germline V gene data show CDR1 as SNHLY and CDR2 as FYNNEI. CDR3 DNA sequence: TGTGCCAGCAGTGACCCCAGCACGATGAACACTGAAGCTTTCTTT. Protein: CASSDPSTMNTEAFF. Looking up the rest from reference TRBV2 and TRBJ1-1 gives the full variable domain: EPEVTQTPSHQVTQMGQEVILRCVPISNHLYFYWYRQILGQKVEFLVSFYNNEISEKSEIFDDQFSVERPDGSNFTLKIRSTKLEDSAMYFCASSDPSTMNTEAFFGQGTRLTVV.

The sample holds many counts of this clonotype. This sequence may be a read error, since a much larger clone differs from it by one base. The chain carries TRBV6-1 and TRBJ2-7; D gene ambiguous. The length of the CDR3 is 18 residues. The V gene lost 3 bases and the J gene lost 2 bases, with 23 bases spanning the gap. Germline V gene sequence: CDR1 MNHNS, CDR2 SASEGT. For the CDR3, the DNA is TGTGCCAGCAGTGAGATCGACCAAACAAGGCCACAAGCCTACGAGCAGTACTTC. It specifies CASSEIDQTRPQAYEQYF.

This clonotype was counted ten times or more. The gene calls are TRBV6-1 and TRBJ1-2, with a tentative D call TRBD1 (6 bases). The CDR3 spans 16 residues. The germline V gene has CDR1 MNHNS and CDR2 SASEGT. Between the trimmed V and J ends, which lost 7 bases and 0 bases, there was a span of 18 bases. The CDR3 region has the DNA TGTGCCAGCAACAAACCCGGACAGCCCGCTAACTATGGCTACACCTTC. Translated, it gives CASNKPGQPANYGYTF.

The rearrangement links TRBV25-1 to TRBJ2-5, with TRBD2 matching 9 bases. J was trimmed by 1 base and V by 3 bases; bases with no gene match: 3. Germline V gene sequence: CDR1 MGHDK, CDR2 SYGVNS. The length of the CDR3 is 15 residues. For the CDR3, the DNA is TGTGCCAGCAGTGAGACTAGCGGCCTCCAAGAGACCCAGTACTTC. This codes for CASSETSGLQETQYF.

The table lists this clonotype with many counts. The V gene is TRBV30, the J gene TRBJ1-2; no definite D call. Trimming stripped 8 bases from V and 4 bases from J, with 14 bases between. CDR1 is GTSNPN, CDR2 SVGIG, per germline (reference sequence). The CDR3 extends over 12 amino acids. CDR3 protein: CAGARILYGYTF. CDR3 sequence (DNA): TGTGCCGGTGCGCGGATCCTCTATGGCTACACCTTC.

This clonotype has a count of ten or more. The chain employs TRBV30 and TRBJ1-1, with D perhaps TRBD1 (6 bases). This CDR3 contains 13 residues. The germline CDR1 and CDR2 sequences are GTSNPN and SVGIG (reference sequence). Trimming shortened V by 7 bases and J by 0 bases, and 12 bases separated the two germline ends. The CDR3 nucleotides are TGTGCCTACAGGGAGAGGTTGAACACTGAAGCTTTCTTT. This codes for CAYRERLNTEAFF.

In this sample, this clonotype turned up once. The J gene is TRBJ2-1, the V gene TRBV6-2 or TRBV6-3, with TRBD2 matching 15 bases. J lost 8 bases, V lost 4 bases, and 6 bases had no gene match. CDR3 size: 16 residues. Germline lookup yields CDR1 MNHEY and CDR2 SVGEGT. Here the CDR3 reads CASSSLGLAGGYEQFF. Here the CDR3 DNA reads TGTGCCAGCAGTTCCCTGGGACTAGCGGGAGGCTATGAGCAGTTCTTC.

The chain joins TRBV7-2 to TRBJ2-7, with TRBD2 as a possible D gene (6 bases). The CDR3 runs 15 residues. V was pared by 7 bases and J by 3 bases, with 19 bases between. Germline V gives CDR1 SGHTA, CDR2 FQGNSA. DNA for the CDR3: TGTGCCAGCACCGAGGGCGGGGTGAGGGTCTACGAGCAGTACTTC. Encoded protein: CASTEGGVRVYEQYF.

This clonotype showed up many times. Given a much more abundant clone one base away, this may be a read error. V is TRBV12-3 or TRBV12-4 and J is TRBJ2-7, with D possibly TRBD1 on 6 matching bases. The CDR3 is made up of 13 amino acids. V lost 6 bases and J 3 bases, leaving 12 bases between the germline ends. As DNA, the CDR3 is TGTGCCAGCAGGGGGAGAGGGGGCTACGAGCAGTACTTC. Protein sequence: CASRGRGGYEQYF.

This chain joins TRBV20-1 and TRBJ1-5; D unresolved. This CDR3 region has 14 residues. Between the trimmed V and J ends, which lost 0 bases and 4 bases, there was a span of 10 bases. Germline lookup yields CDR1 DFQATT and CDR2 SNEGSKA (reference sequence). The CDR3 here is CSARDPSLNQPQHF. In nucleotides, the CDR3 is TGCAGTGCTAGAGATCCTAGTCTTAATCAGCCCCAGCATTTT.

The rearrangement links TRBV27 to TRBJ1-1; D remains ambiguous. The CDR3 covers 11 residues. Germline CDR1 is MNHEY and CDR2 is SMNVEV (reference sequence). V was cut by 5 bases and J by 11 bases, with 12 bases left in between. The CDR3 loop is CASSSGWLAFF. For the CDR3, the DNA is TGTGCCAGCAGTAGTGGGTGGCTGGCTTTCTTT.

The chain is built from TRBV20-1 and TRBJ2-7, with D unclear. The end of the DNA is better explained by TRBJ2-1, so the J call may be wrong. The CDR3 has 14 amino acids. Germline V lookup: CDR1 DFQATT, CDR2 SNEGSKA (reference sequence). CDR3 coding DNA: TGCAGTGCTACACCAGATCGGACCAAGTACGAGCAGTTCTTC. Protein product: CSATPDRTKYEQFF.

The sample holds many counts of this clonotype. The chain combines TRBV11-2 with TRBJ2-2, with D maybe TRBD2 (5 bases). Between the trimmed V and J ends, which lost 4 bases and 7 bases, there was a span of 19 bases. CDR1 and CDR2 from the germline V gene are SGHAT and FQNNGV. The CDR3 has 16 amino acids. DNA of the CDR3: TGTGCCAGCAGCTCCGAGAGGGCCTTGTGGGTCGGGGAGCTGTTTTTT. Its protein is CASSSERALWVGELFF.

The chain links TRBV15 to TRBJ1-1, with 8 bases matching TRBD1. In germline, CDR1 is LNHNV, CDR2 YYDKDF (reference sequence). There are 15 residues in the CDR3. The V and J ends lost 3 bases and 8 bases, in that order; junction bases with no gene match: 11. CDR3 in DNA: TGTGCCACCAGCAGCACCGATCAGGGGGCGCGGGAAGCTTTCTTT. It is translated as CATSSTDQGAREAFF.

This clonotype occurred a few times. V usage is TRBV6-2 or TRBV6-3 and J usage is TRBJ1-2; D might be TRBD1 (5 bases). Germline CDR1 MNHEY, CDR2 SVGEGT. This CDR3 region has 12 residues. Trimming cost V 0 bases and J 9 bases, with 8 bases left between them. In nucleotides, the CDR3 is TGTGCCAGCAGTTACTCGGACATGAGCTACACCTTC. It is translated as CASSYSDMSYTF.